This TCR beta chain originates from a study of shared clonotypes between healthy human individuals (dated by TCRdb to about 2020). Context from the whole study: Three men and a couple of women, aged 18 to 49 years, made up the cohort. Per donor, three plates each were used for CD4 naive and CD4 memory, two for CD8 naive, and one for CD8 memory. Per donor, leukapheresis produced somewhere between about 0.85 and 8.9 billion PBMCs. Libraries were prepared and TCR repertoires were sequenced by different laboratories using diverse techniques, in order to increase sequencing depth and limit assay-specific biases. The study deeply sequenced blood TCR repertoires of about 5 healthy adults to estimate repertoire size and the extent of clonotype sharing between individuals. Beyond this particular receptor, the publication reports: Sharing across a handful of donors was observed for around 5% of naive CD4, about 4% of naive CD8, 2% to 2.5% of memory CD4, and roughly 0.4% of memory CD8 clonotypes. Based on pairwise subsampling, the degree of clonotype sharing among donors was expected to be affected by sequencing depth. Larger estimated clonotype richness was generally found for naive subsets than for memory subsets. Even with the large sequencing depth, rarefaction of the sorted-subset datasets indicated that sequencing was incomplete. Sampling was limited to blood, and TCR repertoires in tissue likely differ from TCR repertoires in blood. Because the study included only a small number of donors, the genetic and exposure-history diversity represented was limited. Clonotypes shared by all four sorted-subset donors showed higher generation probabilities than non-shared clonotypes.

The CDR3, cysteine through phenylalanine, is 15 amino acids long. Kept here is only the CDR3 DNA, which spans 45 bases and is read in frame from base 1. Clipping removes 0 bases from V and 6 bases from J, with 5 as the unmatched junction base count. CDR1 and CDR2 (ENHRY, SYGVKD) derive from the germline V gene. This clone is a singleton in its sample. The specificity of this receptor is unknown. Base qualities are missing; no much larger clone stands one base away. Using the deep immunoSEQ assay, multiplex PCR amplified TCR CDR3 regions from genomic DNA. For each cell subset, the extracted genomic DNA was distributed evenly across all wells of several immunoSEQ 96-well plates, and each plate served as one replicate. Each replicate PCR for sorted subsets received about 180 ng genomic DNA, equal to about 30,000 T cell genomes. The purified libraries were quantified using a Qubit 3.0 fluorometer, sized with a Bioanalyzer 2100, and then quantified again using the KAPA Library Quantification kit. A separate single-read 150-cycle Illumina NextSeq 550 flow cell was used to sequence each immunoSEQ 96-well plate. Regarding the original processing steps: Because only junctional sequences without quality scores were contained in the immunoSEQ output, filtering matching that applied to full-length reads could not be performed. Sequences were annotated with PyIR, a Python wrapper for IgBLAST v1.9, using IMGT germline references to assign V/J genes and CDR3. Reads were filtered out if the reads had weak V/J assignments (E-value above 1e-6), no CDR3, stop codons, out-of-frame junctions, or ambiguous translated residues. V3J clonotypes were defined as sequences sharing an identical inferred V gene, J gene, and CDR3 amino acid sequence. The percentage overlap between two repertoires was calculated by dividing the number of shared unique clonotypes by the size of the smaller repertoire. Repertoire richness was assessed with RTK rarefaction, the Chao1 estimator, and Recon v2.1 estimates of unobserved clonotypes. For all TCRbeta clonotypes obtained by the gDNA method from a handful of donors, generation probabilities were computed with OLGA. Entries here come from immuneACCESS through TCRdb and include only in-frame sequences with V and J called. Some clones fail to appear in such tables; in the studies checked, an unresolved V gene covers under half of the shortfall, and the cause of the remainder is unknown. D and trimming were read from the DNA, whereas the V and J calls and clone size are those reported in that table. This sample lists roughly 600,000 clones; roughly 98% were detected once. The ten largest clones capture 0.3% of the sample.

CD8 naive samples were CD45RO-negative cells positively selected for CCR7, giving a CD45RA+CCR7+ population that excluded TemRA cells. The donors were healthy, HIV-negative adults who had no recently reported acute infections or vaccinations. Only Caucasian adults living in Nashville, Tennessee, USA were represented among the donors. Blood was obtained by leukapheresis, after which PBMCs were separated by Ficoll-Histopaque density gradient centrifugation and cryopreserved in liquid nitrogen vapor phase. Analytical flow cytometry was used to check the purity and quantity of each magnetically sorted T cell population. From each sorted fraction, genomic DNA was isolated and quantified by UV absorbance on a Nanodrop 2000c.

The rearranged segments are TRBV10-3 and TRBJ1-2; TRBD1 fits 9 bases in the junction. The clonotype was recovered from a man aged 30 to 39 in good health. The sample taken for sequencing was naive CD8+ T cells sorted from blood. The cell subset or site label for this specimen denotes: CD45RA+CCR7+. For the CDR3, the sequence is CAISESRDREDGYTF. The bases are TGTGCCATCAGTGAGTCACGGGACAGGGAGGATGGCTACACCTTC.